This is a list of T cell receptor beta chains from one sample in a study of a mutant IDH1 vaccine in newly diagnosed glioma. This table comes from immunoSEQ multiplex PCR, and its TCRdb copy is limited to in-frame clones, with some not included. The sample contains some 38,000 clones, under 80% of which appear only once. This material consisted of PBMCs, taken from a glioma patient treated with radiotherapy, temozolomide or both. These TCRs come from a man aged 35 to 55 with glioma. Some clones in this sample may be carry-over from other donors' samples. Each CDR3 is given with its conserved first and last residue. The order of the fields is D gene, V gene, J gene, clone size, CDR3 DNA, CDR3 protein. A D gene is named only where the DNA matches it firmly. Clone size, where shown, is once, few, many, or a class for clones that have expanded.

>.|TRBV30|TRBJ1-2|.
TGTGCCTGGACCCTAACGGGGGAGATAGGTGGCTACACCTTC
CAWTLTGEIGGYTF
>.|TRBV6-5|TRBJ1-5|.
TGTGCCAGCAGTAGAAAGGGACGTAGCAATCAGCCCCAGCATTTT
CASSRKGRSNQPQHF
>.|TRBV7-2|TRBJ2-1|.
TGTGCCAGCAGCTCGACTAGCTCCTACAATGAGCAGTTCTTC
CASSSTSSYNEQFF
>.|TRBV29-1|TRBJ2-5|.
TGCAGCGTTGACTTGATGGGGAGACAGACCCAGTACTTC
CSVDLMGRQTQYF
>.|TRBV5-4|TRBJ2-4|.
TGTGCCAGCAGCCCGGACACCCTAGGCGCCAAAAACATTCAGTACTTC
CASSPDTLGAKNIQYF
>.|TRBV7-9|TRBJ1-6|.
TGTGCCAGCAGCTTAGGGTCCGTTAATTCACCCCTCCACTTT
CASSLGSVNSPLHF
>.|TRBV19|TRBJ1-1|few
TGTGCCAGTAGTATTGGGGTCCTCACTGAAGCTTTCTTT
CASSIGVLTEAFF
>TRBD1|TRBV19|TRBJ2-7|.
TGTGCCAGTAGTAGGACAGGGAGCTCCTACGAGCAGTACTTC
CASSRTGSSYEQYF
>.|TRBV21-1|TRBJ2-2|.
TGTGCCAGCAGCAAAGTTCGAGGGCTAGCGGGCTACACCGGGGAGCTGTTTTTT
CASSKVRGLAGYTGELFF
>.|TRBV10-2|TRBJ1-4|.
TGCGCCAGCAGTGATCGGACACGGAGGGGTGAAAAACTGTTTTTT
CASSDRTRRGEKLFF
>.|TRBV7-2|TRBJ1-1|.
TGTGCCAGCTCACTGAACTGGCGGGGGGGCTTGAACACTGAAGCTTTCTTT
CASSLNWRGGLNTEAFF
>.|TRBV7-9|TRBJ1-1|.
TGTGCCAGCAGCTTGGCGGGCAGGGCTGAAGCTTTCTTT
CASSLAGRAEAFF
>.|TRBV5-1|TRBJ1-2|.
TGCGCCAGCAGTAAGGAGGGACCCTATGGCTACACCTTC
CASSKEGPYGYTF
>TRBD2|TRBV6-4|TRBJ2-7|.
TGTGCCAGCAGTGGCCGACTAGCTGCGGACTACGAGCAGTACTTC
CASSGRLAADYEQYF
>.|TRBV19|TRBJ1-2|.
TGTGCCAGTAGGCCTCCGGACAGCTATGGCTACACCTTC
CASRPPDSYGYTF
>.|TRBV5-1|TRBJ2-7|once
TGCGCCAGCAGCTTGACGGGGGCCAGTCTCTACGAGCAGTACTTC
CASSLTGASLYEQYF
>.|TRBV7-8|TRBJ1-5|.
TGTGCCAGCAGCTTAATGGAAGAACAGCCCCAGCATTTT
CASSLMEEQPQHF
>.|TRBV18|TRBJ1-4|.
TGTGCCAGCTCACTCCGGGACGGGGGTTCAACTAATGAAAAACTGTTTTTT
CASSLRDGGSTNEKLFF
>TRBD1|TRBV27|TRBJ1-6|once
TGTGCCAGCAGTCTGGACAGGGGAGATTCACCCCTCCACTTT
CASSLDRGDSPLHF
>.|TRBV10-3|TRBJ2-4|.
TGTGCCATCAGTGAAGATTTGGGGGTAGCCAAAAACATTCAGTACTTC
CAISEDLGVAKNIQYF
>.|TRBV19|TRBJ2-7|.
TGTGCCAGTAGTAGGGGACGGGCCTACGAGCAGTACTTC
CASSRGRAYEQYF
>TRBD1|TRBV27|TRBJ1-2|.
TGTGCCAGCATGGGGGGACAGCCCTTCTATGGCTACACCTTC
CASMGGQPFYGYTF
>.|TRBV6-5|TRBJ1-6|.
TGTGCCAGCAGAGGGGAGTACAGGTATTCACCCCTCCACTTT
CASRGEYRYSPLHF
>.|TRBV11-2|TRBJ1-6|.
TGTGCCAGCAGCTTAGTTCCGGGGCCGCGAATCTCACCCCTCCACTTT
CASSLVPGPRISPLHF
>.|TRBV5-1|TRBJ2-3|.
TGCGCCAGCAGTCCGCTAGCCCTATACACAGATACGCAGTATTTT
CASSPLALYTDTQYF
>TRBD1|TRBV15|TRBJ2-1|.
TGTGCCACCAGCTATGCCCAACCGGGACAGGAGCAGTTCTTC
CATSYAQPGQEQFF
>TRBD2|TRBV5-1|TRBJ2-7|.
TGCGCCAGCAGCTTGGTACCGGGGGGGAACTACGAGCAGTACTTC
CASSLVPGGNYEQYF
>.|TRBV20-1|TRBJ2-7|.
TGCAGTGCTCCCGGGGGGCTACTGCAGTACTTC
CSAPGGLLQYF
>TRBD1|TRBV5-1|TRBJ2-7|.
TGCGCCAGCAGCGGGACAGATATCTACGAGCAGTACTTC
CASSGTDIYEQYF
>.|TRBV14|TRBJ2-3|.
TGTGCCAGCAGCCAAGAGCCAGATCATAGCACAGATACGCAGTATTTT
CASSQEPDHSTDTQYF
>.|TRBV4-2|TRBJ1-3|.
TGTGCCAGCAGCCAAGAAGGAGGGTCTGGAAACACCATATATTTT
CASSQEGGSGNTIYF
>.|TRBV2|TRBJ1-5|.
TGTGCCAGCAGTGACGGGGTGCAAAGCAATCAGCCCCAGCATTTT
CASSDGVQSNQPQHF
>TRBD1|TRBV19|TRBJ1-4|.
TGTGCCAGTAGTACGGACAGGGGTGAAAAACTGTTTTTT
CASSTDRGEKLFF
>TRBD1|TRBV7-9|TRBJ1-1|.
TGTGCCAGCAATGGACAGGTGAACACTGAAGCTTTCTTT
CASNGQVNTEAFF
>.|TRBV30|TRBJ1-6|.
TGTGCCTGGGCCACGGGACGGACCAATTCACCCCTCCACTTT
CAWATGRTNSPLHF
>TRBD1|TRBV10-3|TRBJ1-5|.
TGTGCCATCAGTGAGGCTAACGTCGGGGACAGGGCGTATCAGCCCCAGCATTTT
CAISEANVGDRAYQPQHF
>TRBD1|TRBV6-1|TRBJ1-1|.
TGTGCCAGCCACGGAACAGGGGGAAGGACTGAAGCTTTCTTT
CASHGTGGRTEAFF
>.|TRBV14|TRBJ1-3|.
TGTGCCAGCAGCCCTTGGAGGGGCCCGTCCTCCGGAAACACCATATATTTT
CASSPWRGPSSGNTIYF
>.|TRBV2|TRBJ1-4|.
TGTGCCAGCAGTAGAGGGGAGGGGAAACTGTTTTTT
CASSRGEGKLFF
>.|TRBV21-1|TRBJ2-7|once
TGTGCCAGCAGAGCAGGGGGGGGGAGCTCCTACGAGCAGTACTTC
CASRAGGGSSYEQYF
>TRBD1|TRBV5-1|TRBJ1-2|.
TGCGCCAGCAGCTTGGTAGGACAGGGGACGCTTGGGTATGGCTACACCTTC
CASSLVGQGTLGYGYTF
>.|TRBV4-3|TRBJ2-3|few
TGCGCCAGCAGCCAAGATCTAGGTGGGGGCACAGATACGCAGTATTTT
CASSQDLGGGTDTQYF
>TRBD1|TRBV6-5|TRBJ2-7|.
TGTGCCAGCAGTGCAGACAGGGAGAGACGCTACGAGCAGTACTTC
CASSADRERRYEQYF
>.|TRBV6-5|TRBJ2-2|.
TGTGCCAGCAGTTCGGCGGGCACCGGGGAGCTGTTTTTT
CASSSAGTGELFF
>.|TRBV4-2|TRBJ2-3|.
TGTGCCAGCAGCCCGGGTACAGATACGCAGTATTTT
CASSPGTDTQYF
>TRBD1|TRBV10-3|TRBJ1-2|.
TGTGCCATCGGGACAGGGGGCGCCGCCTACTATGGCTACACCTTC
CAIGTGGAAYYGYTF
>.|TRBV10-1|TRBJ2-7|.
TGCGCCAGCCGCATGTCGGGGGCCTACGAGCAGTACTTC
CASRMSGAYEQYF
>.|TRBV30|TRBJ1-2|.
TGTGCCTGGAGTGTATTGCGGGGAAATGGCTACACCTTC
CAWSVLRGNGYTF
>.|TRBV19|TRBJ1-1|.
TGTGCCAGTAGTAGTGATGGGGGGGCCACTGAAGCTTTCTTT
CASSSDGGATEAFF
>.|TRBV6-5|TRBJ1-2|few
TGTGCCAGCAGTTACAGGGATAACTATGGCTACACCTTC
CASSYRDNYGYTF
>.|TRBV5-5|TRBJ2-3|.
TGTGCCAGCAGGGGAGGAGTGGCGGATACGCAGTATTTT
CASRGGVADTQYF
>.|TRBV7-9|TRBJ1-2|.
TGTGCCAGCAGCTTAGAGGTCTTAGGGGCGCGCAACTATGGCTACACCTTC
CASSLEVLGARNYGYTF
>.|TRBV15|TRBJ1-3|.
TGTGCCACCAGCAGAGATCGGTCCGCCTCTGGAAACACCATATATTTT
CATSRDRSASGNTIYF
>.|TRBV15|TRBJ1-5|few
TGTGCCACCAGCAGAAGCGGGTTGGGCAATCAGCCCCAGCATTTT
CATSRSGLGNQPQHF
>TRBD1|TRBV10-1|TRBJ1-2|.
TGCGCCAGCAGTGAGTCGAATGGACAGGGAGTTAACTATGGCTACACCTTC
CASSESNGQGVNYGYTF
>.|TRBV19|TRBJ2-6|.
TGTGCCAGTAGTACTTGGGCCGTAGGAAGCTCTGGGGCCAACGTCCTGACTTTC
CASSTWAVGSSGANVLTF
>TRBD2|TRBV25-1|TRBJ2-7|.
TGTGCCAGCAGTGAAAAAGGTACTAGCGGGGAATCCTACGAGCAGTACTTC
CASSEKGTSGESYEQYF
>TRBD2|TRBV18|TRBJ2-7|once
TGTGCCAGCTCACCACCGCTGCGGGGGTCCTACGAGCAGTACTTC
CASSPPLRGSYEQYF
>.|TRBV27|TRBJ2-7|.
TGTGCCAGCAGTTTCACAATTCGGGGGCTCTCCTCCTACGAGCAGTACTTC
CASSFTIRGLSSYEQYF